The present entry profiles one T cell receptor (beta chain) with its context. What it recognizes is unknown. With a J-beta primer mix and a sample-barcoded 5' primer, a second PCR ran roughly 6 to 11 cycles. The template-switch adaptor was a 5' adaptor with 12 random nucleotides. It tagged each cDNA molecule. TCRdb used MiXCR to reprocess the 5' RACE reads, holding one entry per CDR3 protein. The sample includes hundreds of thousands of distinct CDR3 sequences, roughly 64% of them seen just once. This sample stems from a study of blood T cells in healthy people across ages. Study findings and constraints: Total diversity from one million sequenced T cells was likely underestimated.

PBMCs numbering at least 6.5 million were isolated per sample. The CDR3 spans 12 residues. The germline V and J ends were trimmed by 3 bases and 7 bases, with 13 bases remaining between them. Germline V CDR1 and CDR2: DFQATT, SNEGSKA (reference sequence). This sequence was found in a man aged 25 to 45 in good health. Sequencing was performed on blood. This rearrangement joins TRBV20-1 to TRBJ2-7; D gene ambiguous. For the CDR3, the DNA is TGCAGTGCTAGCTTTAAGGGATTAGAGCAGTACTTC. Protein product: CSASFKGLEQYF.